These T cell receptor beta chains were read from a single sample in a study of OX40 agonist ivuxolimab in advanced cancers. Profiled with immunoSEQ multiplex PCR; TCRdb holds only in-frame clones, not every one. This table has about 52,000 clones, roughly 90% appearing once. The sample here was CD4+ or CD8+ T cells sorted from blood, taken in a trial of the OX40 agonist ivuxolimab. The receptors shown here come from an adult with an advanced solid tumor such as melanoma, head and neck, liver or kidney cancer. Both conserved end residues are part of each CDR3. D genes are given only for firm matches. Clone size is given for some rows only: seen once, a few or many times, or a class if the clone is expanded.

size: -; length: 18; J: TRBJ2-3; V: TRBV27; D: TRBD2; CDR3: CASSWGLAGGPGTDTQYF; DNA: TGTGCCAGCAGCTGGGGACTAGCGGGGGGGCCCGGAACAGATACGCAGTATTTT
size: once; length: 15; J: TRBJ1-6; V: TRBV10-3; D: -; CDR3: CAIRAPGGDNSPLHF; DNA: TGTGCCATCAGGGCGCCCGGAGGGGATAATTCACCCCTCCACTTT
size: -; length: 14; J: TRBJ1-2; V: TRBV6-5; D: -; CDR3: CASSYSSGAYGYTF; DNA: TGTGCCAGCAGTTACTCTTCCGGGGCCTATGGCTACACCTTC
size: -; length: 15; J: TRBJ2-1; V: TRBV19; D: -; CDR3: CASSTIAGSYNEQFF; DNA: TGTGCCAGTAGTACAATAGCAGGATCCTACAATGAGCAGTTCTTC
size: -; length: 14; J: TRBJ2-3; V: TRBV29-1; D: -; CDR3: CSVAGRLDADTQYF; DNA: TGCAGCGTTGCGGGCCGACTAGATGCAGATACGCAGTATTTT
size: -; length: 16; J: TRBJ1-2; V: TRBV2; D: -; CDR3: CASSEAGSGTLYGYTF; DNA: TGTGCCAGCAGTGAAGCGGGCAGTGGGACACTCTATGGCTACACCTTC
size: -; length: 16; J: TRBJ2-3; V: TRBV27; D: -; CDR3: CASSLGKLEGGDTQYF; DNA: TGTGCCAGCAGTTTAGGAAAATTAGAGGGGGGGGATACGCAGTATTTT
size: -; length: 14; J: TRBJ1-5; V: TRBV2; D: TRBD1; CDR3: CASMTQGGNQPQHF; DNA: TGTGCCAGCATGACTCAGGGGGGCAATCAGCCCCAGCATTTT
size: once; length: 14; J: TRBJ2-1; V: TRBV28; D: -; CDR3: CASQGAGGSDEQFF; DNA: TGTGCCAGCCAGGGGGCGGGGGGGAGCGATGAGCAGTTCTTC
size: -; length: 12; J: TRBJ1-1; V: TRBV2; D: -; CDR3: CASSESGTEAFF; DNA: TGTGCCAGCAGTGAATCAGGGACTGAAGCTTTCTTT
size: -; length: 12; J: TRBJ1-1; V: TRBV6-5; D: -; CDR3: CASRRFGTEAFF; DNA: TGTGCCAGCAGAAGGTTTGGCACTGAAGCTTTCTTT
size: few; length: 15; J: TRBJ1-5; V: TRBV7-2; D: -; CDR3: CASSFYTPEGQPQHF; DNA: TGTGCCAGCAGCTTTTATACCCCGGAGGGTCAGCCCCAGCATTTT
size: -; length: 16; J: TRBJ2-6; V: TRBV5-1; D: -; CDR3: CASSSPTGPGANVLTF; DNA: TGCGCCAGCAGCTCGCCGACAGGACCTGGGGCCAACGTCCTGACTTTC
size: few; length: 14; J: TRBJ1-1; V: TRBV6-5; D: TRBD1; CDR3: CASSYDRVNTEAFF; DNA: TGTGCCAGCAGTTACGACAGGGTAAACACTGAAGCTTTCTTT
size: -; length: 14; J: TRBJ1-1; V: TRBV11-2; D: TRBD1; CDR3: CASTRDRGQTEAFF; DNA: TGTGCCAGCACCCGGGACAGGGGACAGACTGAAGCTTTCTTT
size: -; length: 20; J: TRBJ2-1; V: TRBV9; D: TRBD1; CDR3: CASSVEKGQGSHHSYNEQFF; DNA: TGTGCCAGCAGCGTCGAAAAGGGACAGGGATCCCACCACTCCTACAATGAGCAGTTCTTC
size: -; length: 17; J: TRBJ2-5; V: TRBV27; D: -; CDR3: CASSLIWTVKIQETQYF; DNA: TGTGCCAGCAGTTTAATTTGGACAGTAAAAATCCAAGAGACCCAGTACTTC
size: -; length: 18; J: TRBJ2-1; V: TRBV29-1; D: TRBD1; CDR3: CSVDDVGQWAMAYNEQFF; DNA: TGCAGCGTTGACGATGTGGGACAGTGGGCAATGGCCTACAATGAGCAGTTCTTC
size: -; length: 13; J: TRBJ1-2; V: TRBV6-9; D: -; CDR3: CASSRGRAAGYTF; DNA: TGTGCCAGCAGTAGGGGGAGGGCGGCTGGCTACACCTTC
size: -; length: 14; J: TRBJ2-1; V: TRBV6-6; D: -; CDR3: CASNERQSYNEQFF; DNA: TGTGCCAGCAACGAAAGACAGAGCTACAATGAGCAGTTCTTC
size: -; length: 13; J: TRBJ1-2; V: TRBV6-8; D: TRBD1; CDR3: CASNQGTVYGYTF; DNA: TGTGCCAGCAACCAGGGGACAGTCTATGGCTACACCTTC
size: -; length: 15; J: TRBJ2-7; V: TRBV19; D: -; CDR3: CASSIDWTGAYEQYF; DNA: TGTGCCAGTAGTATAGATTGGACGGGAGCCTACGAGCAGTACTTC
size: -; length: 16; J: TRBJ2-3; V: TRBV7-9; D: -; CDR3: CASSLAVGLNTDTQYF; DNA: TGTGCCAGCAGCTTAGCGGTGGGGCTCAACACAGATACGCAGTATTTT
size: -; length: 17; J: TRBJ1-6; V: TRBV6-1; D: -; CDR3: CASSESLLLGGNSPLHF; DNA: TGTGCCAGCAGTGAATCCCTCCTTTTAGGGGGGAATTCACCCCTCCACTTT
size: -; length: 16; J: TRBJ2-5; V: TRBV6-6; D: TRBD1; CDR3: CASSYRAGGNQETQYF; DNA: TGTGCCAGCAGTTACCGCGCAGGGGGAAACCAAGAGACCCAGTACTTC
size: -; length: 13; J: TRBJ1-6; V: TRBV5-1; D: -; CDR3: CASTHRVGSPLHF; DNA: TGCGCCAGCACCCACAGGGTTGGCTCACCCCTCCACTTT
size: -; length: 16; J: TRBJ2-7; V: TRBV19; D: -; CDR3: CASSISSGAFSYEQYF; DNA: TGTGCCAGTAGTATTTCATCGGGGGCCTTCTCCTACGAGCAGTACTTC